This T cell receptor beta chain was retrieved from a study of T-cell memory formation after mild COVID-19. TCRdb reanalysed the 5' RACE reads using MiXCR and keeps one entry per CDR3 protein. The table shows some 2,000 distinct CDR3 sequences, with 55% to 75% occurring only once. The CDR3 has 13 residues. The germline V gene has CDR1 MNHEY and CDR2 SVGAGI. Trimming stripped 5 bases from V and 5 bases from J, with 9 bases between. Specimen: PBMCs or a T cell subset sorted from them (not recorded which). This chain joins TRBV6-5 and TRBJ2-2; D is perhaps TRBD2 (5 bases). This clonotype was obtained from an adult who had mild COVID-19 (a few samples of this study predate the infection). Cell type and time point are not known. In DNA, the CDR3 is TGTGCCAGCAGTAAGCCGGGAACCGGGGAGCTGTTTTTT. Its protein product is CASSKPGTGELFF.